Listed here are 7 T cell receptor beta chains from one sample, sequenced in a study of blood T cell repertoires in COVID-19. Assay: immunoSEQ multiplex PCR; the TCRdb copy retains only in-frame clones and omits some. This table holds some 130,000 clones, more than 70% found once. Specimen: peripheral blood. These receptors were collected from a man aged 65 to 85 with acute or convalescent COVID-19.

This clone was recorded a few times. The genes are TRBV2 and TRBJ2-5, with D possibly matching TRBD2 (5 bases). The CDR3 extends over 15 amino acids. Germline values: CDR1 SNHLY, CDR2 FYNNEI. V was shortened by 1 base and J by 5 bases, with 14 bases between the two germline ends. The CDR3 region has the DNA TGTGCCAGCAGTGAAGTAGCGCTAACGGGGGAGACCCAGTACTTC. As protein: CASSEVALTGETQYF. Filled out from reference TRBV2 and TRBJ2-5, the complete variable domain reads EPEVTQTPSHQVTQMGQEVILRCVPISNHLYFYWYRQILGQKVEFLVSFYNNEISEKSEIFDDQFSVERPDGSNFTLKIRSTKLEDSAMYFCASSEVALTGETQYFGPGTRLLVL.

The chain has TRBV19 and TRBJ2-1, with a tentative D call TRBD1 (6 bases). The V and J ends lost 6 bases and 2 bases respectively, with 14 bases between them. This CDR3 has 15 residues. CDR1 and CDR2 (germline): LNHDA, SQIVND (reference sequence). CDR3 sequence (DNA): TGTGCCAGTAGACGGAACAGGGCGGCCTACAATGAGCAGTTCTTC. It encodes CASRRNRAAYNEQFF.

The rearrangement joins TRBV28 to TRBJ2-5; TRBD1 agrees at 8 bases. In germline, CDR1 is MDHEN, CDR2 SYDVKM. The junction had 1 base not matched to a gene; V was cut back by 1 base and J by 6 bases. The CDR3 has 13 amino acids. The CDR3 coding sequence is TGTGCCAGCAGTTTATCCAGGGGGCAGACCCAGTACTTC. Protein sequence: CASSLSRGQTQYF. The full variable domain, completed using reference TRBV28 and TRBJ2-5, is DVKVTQSSRYLVKRTGEKVFLECVQDMDHENMFWYRQDPGLGLRLIYFSYDVKMKEKGDIPEGYSVSREKKERFSLILESASTNQTSMYLCASSLSRGQTQYFGPGTRLLVL.

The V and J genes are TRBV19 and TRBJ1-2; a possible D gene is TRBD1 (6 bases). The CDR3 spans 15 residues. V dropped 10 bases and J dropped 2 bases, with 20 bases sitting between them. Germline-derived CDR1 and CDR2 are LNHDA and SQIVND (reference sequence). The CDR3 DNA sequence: TGTGCCACTATAAGCCCTGGACAGAAAAACTATGGCTACACCTTC. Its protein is CATISPGQKNYGYTF. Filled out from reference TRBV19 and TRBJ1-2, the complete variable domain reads DGGITQSPKYLFRKEGQNVTLSCEQNLNHDAMYWYRQDPGQGLRLIYYSQIVNDFQKGDIAEGYSVSREKKESFPLTVTSAQKNPTAFYLCATISPGQKNYGYTFGSGTRLTVV.

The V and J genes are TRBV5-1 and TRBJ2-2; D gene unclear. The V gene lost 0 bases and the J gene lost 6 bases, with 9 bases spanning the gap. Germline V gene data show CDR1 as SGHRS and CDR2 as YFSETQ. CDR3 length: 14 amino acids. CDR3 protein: CASSLAGDSGELFF. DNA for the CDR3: TGCGCCAGCAGCTTGGCCGGAGACTCCGGGGAGCTGTTTTTT.

The CDR3 DNA sequence: TGTGCCACCAGGACCGGACAGGGAATCAATCAGCCCCAGCATTTT. It specifies CATRTGQGINQPQHF. The chain carries TRBV15 and TRBJ1-5; 8 bases agree with TRBD1. The CDR3 consists of 15 residues. Trimming took 6 bases from V and 3 from J; bases not matched to a gene: 7. Germline V lookup: CDR1 LNHNV, CDR2 YYDKDF (reference sequence).

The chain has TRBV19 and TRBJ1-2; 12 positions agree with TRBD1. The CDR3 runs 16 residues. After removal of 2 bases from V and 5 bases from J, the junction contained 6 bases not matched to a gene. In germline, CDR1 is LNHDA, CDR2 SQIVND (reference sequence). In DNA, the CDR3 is TGTGCCAGTAGTATACGAGGGGACAGGGGGCTTTATGGCTACACCTTC. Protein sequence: CASSIRGDRGLYGYTF.